These 9 T cell receptor beta chains originate from one sample sequenced in a study of cytomegalovirus exposure and HLA in healthy donors. Primers for the PCR totalled 60 Vbeta and 13 Jbeta. TCRdb's copy holds only in-frame clones and misses some; the assay was immunoSEQ multiplex PCR. The sample lists about 150,000 clones; 60% to 80% were seen once. Sequenced: PBMCs. These receptors all come from a man between 25 and 39 years old in good health and CMV-seronegative.

As concerns this clone: Relative to the germline gene, one junction end is altered; a read error may explain this. The gene calls are TRBV2 and TRBJ2-3, with 11 bases lining up with TRBD2. The CDR3 runs to 16 residues. Germline CDR1 is SNHLY and CDR2 is FYNNEI. CDR3 in DNA: TGTGCCAGCAGGGAAGGACTAGCGGGCGGAGTAGATACGCAGTATTTT. It codes for CASREGLAGGVDTQYF.

V is TRBV6-1 and J is TRBJ2-3; 13 bases are shared with TRBD2. Germline V lookup: CDR1 MNHNS, CDR2 SASEGT. CDR3 length equals 17 residues. After removal of 3 bases from V and 3 bases from J, the junction contained 6 bases not matched to a gene. The CDR3 region has the DNA TGTGCCAGCAGTGATGCTACTAGCGGGAGGGTTACAGATACGCAGTATTTT. Its translation is CASSDATSGRVTDTQYF.

The rearrangement joins TRBV5-4 to TRBJ2-5, with 9 bases fitting TRBD1. Looked up from germline, CDR1 is SGHNT and CDR2 is YYREEE (reference sequence). With 0 bases clipped from V and 7 bases from J, the junction kept 10 bases outside the gene matches. The CDR3 extends over 16 amino acids. CDR3 bases: TGTGCCAGCAGCTTGGGAACGGGACAGGGTGGGGGGACCCAGTACTTC. Residues: CASSLGTGQGGGTQYF.

This chain links TRBV30 with TRBJ2-7; no clear D. With 3 bases removed from V and 6 bases from J, the gap between germline ends came to 15 bases. CDR1 and CDR2 from the germline V gene are GTSNPN and SVGIG (reference sequence). The CDR3 has 13 amino acids. For the CDR3, the DNA is TGTGCCTGGAGCCAACGGCCAGGCGCCGAGCAGTACTTC. Translation gives CAWSQRPGAEQYF.

This chain links TRBV15 with TRBJ1-2, with 7 bases lining up with TRBD1. The germline V gene encodes CDR1 LNHNV and CDR2 YYDKDF (reference sequence). The CDR3 is made up of 14 amino acids. V shed 6 bases and J 6 bases; nucleotides not matched to a gene: 10. CDR3 sequence (DNA): TGTGCCACCAGTCCGACATCCAGGGGGAATGGCTACACCTTC. Protein sequence: CATSPTSRGNGYTF.

The rearrangement uses TRBV28 and TRBJ1-1; possibly TRBD1 for D (5 bases). Deletions cut 7 bases from V and 1 base from J, with 16 bases between. Looked up from germline, CDR1 is MDHEN and CDR2 is SYDVKM. This CDR3 spans 15 amino acids. CDR3 sequence reads: CASTPWGNQNTEAFF. Written as DNA, the CDR3 is TGTGCCAGCACCCCCTGGGGCAATCAGAACACTGAAGCTTTCTTT.

The genes are TRBV6-6 and TRBJ1-5, with 9 bases that match TRBD1. The junction had 9 bases not matched to a gene; V was cut back by 5 bases and J by 4 bases. The CDR3 has 16 amino acids. Germline V CDR1 and CDR2: MNHNY, SVGAGI (reference sequence). DNA for the CDR3: TGTGCCAGCAGTAACCGGGACAGGGCCAATAATCAGCCCCAGCATTTT. Translation gives CASSNRDRANNQPQHF.

The CDR3, as DNA: TGTGCCAGCAGCCGGACAGGGTCCTACGAGCAGTACTTC. Translated, it gives CASSRTGSYEQYF. This chain links TRBV7-2 with TRBJ2-7, with 8 nucleotides matching TRBD1. The CDR3 has 13 residues. Germline CDR1 SGHTA, CDR2 FQGNSA. Germline trimming cut 5 bases from V and 1 base from J; bases unmatched to any gene: 1.

This chain links TRBV6-5 with TRBJ1-3; D unclear. The CDR3 extends over 15 amino acids. CDR1 MNHEY and CDR2 SVGAGI come from the germline V gene. V was cut by 0 bases and J by 2 bases, with 8 bases left in between. CDR3 in DNA: TGTGCCAGCAGTTACTCGAACCAGGCTGGAAACACCATATATTTT. Translating gives CASSYSNQAGNTIYF.